The present TCR beta chain was sequenced within a study of Ad26.COV2.S vaccination and SARS-CoV-2 variants. Background on the study: Doses of Ad26.COV2.S were injected into muscle once or twice, 56 days apart.

Libraries were prepared by immunoSEQ multiplex PCR; TCRdb keeps only in-frame clonotypes and omits some of them. Of 300,000 to 350,000 clones listed, 90% were seen once; the top ten hold 5.5%. Specified treatment: 15 to 20 received Ad26.COV2.S at low or high dose, single or two shots; about 5 received placebo; per-sample allocation not given. After the first vaccine or placebo injection, samples were drawn on day 63. Based in Boston, the donor was an adult of 18-55 years. With respect to this clone: Antigen unknown.

Study-wide findings and caveats: There was a possibility that the TCR breadth and depth analyses underestimated total T cell responses.

The CDR3 consists of 15 residues. The V gene lost 1 base and the J gene lost 8 bases, with 14 bases spanning the gap. In germline, CDR1 is LGHNA, CDR2 YNFKEQ. The sample here was peripheral blood, taken in a trial of Ad26.COV2.S vaccine versus placebo. The rearrangement links TRBV4-2 to TRBJ2-2; D may be TRBD2 (5 bases). This TCR came from a person aged 18-65 years who received the Ad26.COV2.S COVID-19 vaccine or a placebo. The DNA for the CDR3 is TGTGCCAGCAGCCAAGTACTAGTTTCCGGGGGGGAGCTGTTTTTT. Translating gives CASSQVLVSGGELFF.